Listed below are T cell receptor beta chains from one sample, sequenced in a study of blood T cell repertoires in COVID-19. Generated by immunoSEQ multiplex PCR, the TCRdb table keeps only in-frame clones and is missing some. This sample carries under 350,000 clones, around 82% of them seen once, and the ten largest clones take roughly a tenth. Sequencing was done on a sample of peripheral blood. The receptors stem from a woman between 45 and 65 years old who had recovered from COVID-19. Both conserved end residues are part of each CDR3. The D gene is left open where the match is weak. Only some rows state a clone size, as once, few, many or a class for expanded clones.

J gene	clone size	D gene	V gene	CDR3 protein	CDR3 DNA
TRBJ2-2	NA	NA	TRBV24-1	CATSDRSWRPGTGELFF	TGTGCCACCAGTGATCGTAGTTGGAGACCGGGCACCGGGGAGCTGTTTTTT
TRBJ1-5	NA	NA	TRBV27	CASSLQGRQPQHF	TGTGCCAGCAGTTTGCAGGGTCGACAGCCCCAGCATTTT
TRBJ2-3	many	NA	TRBV6-2/TRBV6-3	CASSYSGGGPDTQYF	TGTGCCAGCAGTTACTCTGGCGGGGGCCCAGATACGCAGTATTTT
TRBJ2-7	NA	TRBD2	TRBV6-2/TRBV6-3	CASSWLAGGEQYF	TGTGCCAGCAGTTGGCTAGCGGGAGGTGAGCAGTACTTC
TRBJ2-1	NA	TRBD2	TRBV7-2	CASSLRLAGVYNEQFF	TGTGCCAGCAGCCTCCGGCTAGCGGGGGTATACAATGAGCAGTTCTTC
TRBJ1-4	NA	NA	TRBV5-1	CASSRSGTDTFNEKLFF	TGCGCCAGCAGCAGATCCGGGACTGACACCTTTAATGAAAAACTGTTTTTT
TRBJ2-1	NA	NA	TRBV9	CASSVGRSSYNEQFF	TGTGCCAGCAGCGTAGGGCGGAGCTCCTACAATGAGCAGTTCTTC
TRBJ1-6	once	TRBD1	TRBV7-2	CASSPGTGNNSPLHF	TGTGCCAGCAGCCCCGGGACAGGGAATAATTCACCCCTCCACTTT
TRBJ2-1	NA	TRBD1	TRBV7-3	CASSLGDRSYNEQFF	TGTGCCAGCAGCTTAGGGGACAGAAGCTACAATGAGCAGTTCTTC
TRBJ2-3	NA	TRBD1	TRBV28	CASSLLQGRDTQYF	TGTGCCAGCAGTTTACTACAGGGGAGAGATACGCAGTATTTT
TRBJ2-5	NA	TRBD1	TRBV6-5	CASSSLDRGRETQYF	TGTGCCAGCAGTTCTTTGGACAGGGGCAGGGAGACCCAGTACTTC
TRBJ1-2	NA	NA	TRBV5-4	CASSSNRDGYTF	TGTGCCAGCAGCTCGAACAGGGATGGCTACACCTTC
TRBJ1-5	few	NA	TRBV7-2	CASSLYATGTQPQHF	TGTGCCAGCAGCTTATACGCGACAGGCACTCAGCCCCAGCATTTT
TRBJ2-1	NA	NA	TRBV27	CASSFITGTLARNEQFF	TGTGCCAGCAGTTTCATTACCGGGACTTTAGCGCGCAATGAGCAGTTCTTC
TRBJ1-4	NA	NA	TRBV2	CASRLRPGGEKLFF	TGTGCCAGCAGGCTCCGCCCCGGGGGTGAAAAACTGTTTTTT
TRBJ1-6	few	TRBD1	TRBV13	CASSLSADRAYNSPLHF	TGTGCCAGCAGCTTAAGCGCGGACAGGGCTTATAATTCACCCCTCCACTTT
TRBJ2-5	NA	TRBD2	TRBV4-2	CASSQEVGTSGVETQYF	TGTGCCAGCAGCCAAGAAGTCGGGACTAGCGGGGTCGAGACCCAGTACTTC
TRBJ1-5	NA	TRBD1	TRBV6-5	CASSPGQGGGQPQHF	TGTGCCAGCAGTCCTGGACAGGGGGGAGGTCAGCCCCAGCATTTT
TRBJ1-1	NA	TRBD1	TRBV5-1	CASSLEGGAFRTEAFF	TGCGCCAGCAGCTTGGAAGGGGGCGCATTCCGCACTGAAGCTTTCTTT
TRBJ1-2	NA	NA	TRBV28	CASSLGTAYGYTF	TGTGCCAGCAGTCTTGGGACTGCATATGGCTACACCTTC
TRBJ1-6	NA	NA	TRBV19	CASSSGIDSPLHF	TGTGCCAGTAGTTCAGGGATCGATTCACCCCTCCACTTT
TRBJ1-1	NA	TRBD1	TRBV9	CASSPPLHDRGEAFF	TGTGCCAGCAGCCCCCCCCTCCATGACAGGGGTGAAGCTTTCTTT